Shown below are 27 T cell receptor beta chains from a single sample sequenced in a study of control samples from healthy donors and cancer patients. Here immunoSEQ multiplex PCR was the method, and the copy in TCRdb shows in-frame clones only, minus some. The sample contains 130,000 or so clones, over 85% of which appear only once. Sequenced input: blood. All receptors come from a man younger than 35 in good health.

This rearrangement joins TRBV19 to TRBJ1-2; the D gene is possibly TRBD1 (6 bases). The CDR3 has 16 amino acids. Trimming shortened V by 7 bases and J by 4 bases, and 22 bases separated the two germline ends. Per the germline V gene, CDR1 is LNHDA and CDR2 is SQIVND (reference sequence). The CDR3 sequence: CASTIRGRTALYGYTF. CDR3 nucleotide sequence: TGTGCCAGTACCATCCGGGGGCGGACAGCCCTCTATGGCTACACCTTC.

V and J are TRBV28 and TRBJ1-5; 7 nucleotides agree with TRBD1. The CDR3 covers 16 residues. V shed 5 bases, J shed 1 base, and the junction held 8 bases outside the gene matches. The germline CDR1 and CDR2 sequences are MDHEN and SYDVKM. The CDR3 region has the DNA TGTGCCAGCAGTAAACAGGGGAGGTTGAGCAATCAGCCCCAGCATTTT. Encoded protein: CASSKQGRLSNQPQHF.

The chain's CDR3 is CASSPLGQGAGELFF. As DNA, the CDR3 is TGTGCCAGCAGCCCCCTGGGACAGGGGGCGGGGGAGCTGTTTTTT. This chain connects TRBV9 to TRBJ2-2; 12 bases match TRBD1. The germline CDR1 and CDR2 sequences are SGDLS and YYNGEE. The CDR3 contains 15 residues. Trimming took 4 bases from V and 8 from J; bases not matched to a gene: 6. The whole variable domain, filled in from reference TRBV9 and TRBJ2-2, reads DSGVTQTPKHLITATGQRVTLRCSPRSGDLSVYWYQQSLDQGLQFLIQYYNGEERAKGNILERFSAQQFPDLHSELNLSSLELGDSALYFCASSPLGQGAGELFFGEGSRLTVL.

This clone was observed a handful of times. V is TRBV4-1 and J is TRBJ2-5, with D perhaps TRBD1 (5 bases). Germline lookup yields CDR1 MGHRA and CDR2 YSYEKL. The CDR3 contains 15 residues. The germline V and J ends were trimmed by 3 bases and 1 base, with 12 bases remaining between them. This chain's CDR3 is CASSHPGALQETQYF. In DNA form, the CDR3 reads TGCGCCAGCAGCCACCCTGGGGCTCTCCAAGAGACCCAGTACTTC.

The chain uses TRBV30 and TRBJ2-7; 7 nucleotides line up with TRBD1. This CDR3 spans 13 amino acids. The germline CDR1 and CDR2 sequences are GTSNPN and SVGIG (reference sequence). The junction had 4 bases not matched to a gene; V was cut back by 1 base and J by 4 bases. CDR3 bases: TGTGCCTGGAGTGCGGGACAGAAATACGAGCAGTACTTC. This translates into CAWSAGQKYEQYF.

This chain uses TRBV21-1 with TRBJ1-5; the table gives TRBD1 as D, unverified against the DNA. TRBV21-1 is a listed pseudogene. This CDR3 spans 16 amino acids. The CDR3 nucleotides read TGTGCCAGCAGCGGGACAGGGTTGAGTAGGAATCAGCCCCAGCATTTT. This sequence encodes CASSGTGLSRNQPQHF.

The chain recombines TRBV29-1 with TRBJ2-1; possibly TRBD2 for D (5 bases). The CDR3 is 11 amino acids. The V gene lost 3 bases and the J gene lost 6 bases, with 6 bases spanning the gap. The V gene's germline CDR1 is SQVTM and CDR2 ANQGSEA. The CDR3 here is CSVDGVNEQFF. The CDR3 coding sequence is TGCAGCGTTGACGGGGTCAATGAGCAGTTCTTC.

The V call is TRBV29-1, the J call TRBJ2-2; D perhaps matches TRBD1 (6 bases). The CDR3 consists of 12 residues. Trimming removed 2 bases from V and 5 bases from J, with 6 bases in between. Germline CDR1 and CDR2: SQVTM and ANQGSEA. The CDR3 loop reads CSVEQGTGELFF. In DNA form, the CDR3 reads TGCAGCGTTGAACAGGGGACCGGGGAGCTGTTTTTT.

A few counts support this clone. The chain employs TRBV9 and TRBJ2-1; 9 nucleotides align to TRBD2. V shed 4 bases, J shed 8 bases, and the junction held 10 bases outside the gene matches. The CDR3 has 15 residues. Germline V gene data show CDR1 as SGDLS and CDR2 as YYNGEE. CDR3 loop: CASSQGAGGPHEQFF. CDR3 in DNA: TGTGCCAGCAGCCAAGGCGCGGGGGGGCCGCATGAGCAGTTCTTC.

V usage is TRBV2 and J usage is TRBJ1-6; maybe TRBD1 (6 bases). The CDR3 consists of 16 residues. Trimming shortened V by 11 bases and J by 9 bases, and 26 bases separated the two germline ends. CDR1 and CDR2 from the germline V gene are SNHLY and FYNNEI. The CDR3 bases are TGTGCCTCTCAGGAGGGGCAGGGGAGGAGAGGTTCACCCCTCCACTTT. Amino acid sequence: CASQEGQGRRGSPLHF.

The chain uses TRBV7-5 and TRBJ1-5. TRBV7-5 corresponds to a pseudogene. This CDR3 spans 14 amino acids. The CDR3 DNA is TGTGTCAGAAGCTTAGGAGGCTCGGATCAGCCCCAGCATTTT. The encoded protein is CVRSLGGSDQPQHF.

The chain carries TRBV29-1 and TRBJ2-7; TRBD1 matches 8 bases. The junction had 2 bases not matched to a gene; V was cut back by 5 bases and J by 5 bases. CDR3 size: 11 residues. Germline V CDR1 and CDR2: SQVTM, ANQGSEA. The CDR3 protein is CSVQQGDEQYF. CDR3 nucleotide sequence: TGCAGCGTTCAACAGGGGGACGAGCAGTACTTC.

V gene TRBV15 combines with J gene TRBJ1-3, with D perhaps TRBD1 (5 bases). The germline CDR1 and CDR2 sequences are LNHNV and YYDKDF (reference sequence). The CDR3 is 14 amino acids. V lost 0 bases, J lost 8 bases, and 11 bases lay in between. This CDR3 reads CATSRDLGQDTIYF. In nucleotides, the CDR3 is TGTGCCACCAGCAGAGATCTGGGGCAAGACACCATATATTTT.

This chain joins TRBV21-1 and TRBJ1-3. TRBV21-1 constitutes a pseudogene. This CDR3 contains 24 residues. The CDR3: CASSKQSTPQRTPDVGESGNTIYF. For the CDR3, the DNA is TGTGCCAGCAGCAAACAATCAACACCACAAAGGACACCTGACGTGGGGGAGTCTGGAAACACCATATATTTT.

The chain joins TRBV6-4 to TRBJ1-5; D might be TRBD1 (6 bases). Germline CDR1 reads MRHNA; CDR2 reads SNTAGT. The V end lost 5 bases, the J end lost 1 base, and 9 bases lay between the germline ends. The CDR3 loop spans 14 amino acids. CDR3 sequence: CASSQTGSNQPQHF. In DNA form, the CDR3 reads TGTGCCAGCAGTCAAACAGGGAGCAATCAGCCCCAGCATTTT.

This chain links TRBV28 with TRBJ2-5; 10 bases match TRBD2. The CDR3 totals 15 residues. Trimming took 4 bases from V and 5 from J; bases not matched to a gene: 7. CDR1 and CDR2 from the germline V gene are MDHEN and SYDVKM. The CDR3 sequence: CASSSHGLAVETQYF. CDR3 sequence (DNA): TGTGCCAGCAGTTCCCACGGACTAGCGGTGGAGACCCAGTACTTC.

CDR3: CASSPGAQETQYF. The DNA for the CDR3 is TGTGCCAGCAGCCCGGGGGCACAAGAGACCCAGTACTTC. V is TRBV5-6 and J is TRBJ2-5, with D tentatively TRBD1 or TRBD2 (6 bases each). The CDR3 loop spans 13 amino acids. Germline lookup yields CDR1 SGHDT and CDR2 YYEEEE. V shed 4 bases and J shed 2 bases, with 9 bases lying between them. The variable domain in full, with the rest retrieved from reference TRBV5-6 and TRBJ2-5, is DAGVTQSPTHLIKTRGQQVTLRCSPKSGHDTVSWYQQALGQGPQFIFQYYEEEERQRGNFPDRFSGHQFPNYSSELNVNALLLGDSALYLCASSPGAQETQYFGPGTRLLVL.

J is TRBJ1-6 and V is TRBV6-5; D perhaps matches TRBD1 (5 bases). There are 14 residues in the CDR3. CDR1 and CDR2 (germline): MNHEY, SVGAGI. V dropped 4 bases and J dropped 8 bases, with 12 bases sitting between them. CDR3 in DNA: TGTGCCAGCAGTTTCGGGACGGAGTATTCACCCCTCCACTTT. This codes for CASSFGTEYSPLHF.

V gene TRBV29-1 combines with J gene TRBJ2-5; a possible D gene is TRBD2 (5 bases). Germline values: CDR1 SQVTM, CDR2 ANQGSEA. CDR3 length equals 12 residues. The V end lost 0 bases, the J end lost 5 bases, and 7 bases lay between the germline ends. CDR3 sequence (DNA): TGCAGCGTTGAAGAGAAGCGGGAGACCCAGTACTTC. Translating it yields CSVEEKRETQYF.

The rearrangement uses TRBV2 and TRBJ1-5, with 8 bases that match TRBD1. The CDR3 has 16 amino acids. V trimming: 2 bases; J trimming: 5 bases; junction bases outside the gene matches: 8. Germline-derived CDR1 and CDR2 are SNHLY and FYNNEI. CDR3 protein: CASSESTGGSYQPQHF. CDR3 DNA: TGTGCCAGCAGTGAATCAACAGGGGGATCGTATCAGCCCCAGCATTTT.

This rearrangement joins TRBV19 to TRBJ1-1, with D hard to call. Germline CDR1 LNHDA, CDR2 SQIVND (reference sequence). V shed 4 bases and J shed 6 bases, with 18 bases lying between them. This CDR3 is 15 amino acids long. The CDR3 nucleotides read TGTGCCAGTAGTAATCTGGGCGGGGTCGGGGCTGAAGCTTTCTTT. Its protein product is CASSNLGGVGAEAFF. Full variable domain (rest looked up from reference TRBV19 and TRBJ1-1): DGGITQSPKYLFRKEGQNVTLSCEQNLNHDAMYWYRQDPGQGLRLIYYSQIVNDFQKGDIAEGYSVSREKKESFPLTVTSAQKNPTAFYLCASSNLGGVGAEAFFGQGTRLTVV.

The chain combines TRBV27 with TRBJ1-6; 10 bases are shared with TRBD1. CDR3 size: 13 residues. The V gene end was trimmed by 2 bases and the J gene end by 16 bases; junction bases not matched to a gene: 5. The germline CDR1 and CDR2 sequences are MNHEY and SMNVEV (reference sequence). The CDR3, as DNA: TGTGCCAGCAGTTTACTAGGGACAGGGGTTCTCCACTTT. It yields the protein CASSLLGTGVLHF.

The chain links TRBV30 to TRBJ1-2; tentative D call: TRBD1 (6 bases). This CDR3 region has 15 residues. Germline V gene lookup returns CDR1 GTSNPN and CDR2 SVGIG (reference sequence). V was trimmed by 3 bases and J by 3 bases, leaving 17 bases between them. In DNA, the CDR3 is TGTGCCTGGAGCCTCCGGTGGGGGGCAGACTATGGCTACACCTTC. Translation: CAWSLRWGADYGYTF. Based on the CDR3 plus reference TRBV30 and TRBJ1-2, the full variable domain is SQTIHQWPATLVQPVGSPLSLECTVEGTSNPNLYWYRQAAGRGLQLLFYSVGIGQISSEVPQNLSASRPQDRQFILSSKKLLLSDSGFYLCAWSLRWGADYGYTFGSGTRLTVV.

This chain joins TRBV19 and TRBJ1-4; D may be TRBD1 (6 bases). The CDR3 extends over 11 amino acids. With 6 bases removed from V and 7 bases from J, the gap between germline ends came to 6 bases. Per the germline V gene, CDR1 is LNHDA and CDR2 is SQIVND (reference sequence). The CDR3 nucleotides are TGTGCCAGTAGACAGGGTGAAAAACTGTTTTTT. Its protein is CASRQGEKLFF.

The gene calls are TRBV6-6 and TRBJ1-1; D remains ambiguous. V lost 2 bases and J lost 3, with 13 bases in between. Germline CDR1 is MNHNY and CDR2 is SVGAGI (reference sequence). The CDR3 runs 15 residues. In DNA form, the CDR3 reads TGTGCCAGCAGTTACGCCCGGGGTCTGTACACTGAAGCTTTCTTT. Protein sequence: CASSYARGLYTEAFF.

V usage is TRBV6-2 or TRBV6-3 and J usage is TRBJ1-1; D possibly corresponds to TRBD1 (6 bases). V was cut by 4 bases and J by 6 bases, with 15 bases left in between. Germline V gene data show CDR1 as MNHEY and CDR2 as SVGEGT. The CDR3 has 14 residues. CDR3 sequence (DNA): TGTGCCAGCAGTTCCGTCGGGGGCCGGGCTGAAGCTTTCTTT. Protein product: CASSSVGGRAEAFF.

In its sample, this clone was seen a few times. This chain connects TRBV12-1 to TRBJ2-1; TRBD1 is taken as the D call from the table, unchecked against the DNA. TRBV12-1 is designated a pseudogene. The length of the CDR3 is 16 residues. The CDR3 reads CASSFGDRSSYNEQFF. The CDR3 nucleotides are TGTGCCAGCAGCTTTGGAGACAGGAGCTCCTACAATGAGCAGTTCTTC.